Listed here are 15 T cell receptor beta chains from one sample, sequenced in a study of siplizumab effects on memory and regulatory T cells. Sequencing was performed with immunoSEQ multiplex PCR; in TCRdb, only in-frame clones are kept and a portion is missing. The sample consists of 110,000 or so clones, roughly 91% of them appearing once. The sequenced sample consisted of CD4+ T cells sorted from blood. The receptors were sampled from a human donor in good health.

The CDR3 sequence: CASSPRRGNEQFF. CDR3 sequence (DNA): TGTGCCAGCAGTCCCCGTCGCGGCAATGAGCAGTTCTTC. This rearrangement joins TRBV27 to TRBJ2-1; no clear D. The germline CDR1 and CDR2 sequences are MNHEY and SMNVEV (reference sequence). Trimming took 5 bases from V and 6 from J, leaving 11 bases between them. The CDR3 sequence is 13 residues long.

The chain joins TRBV6-5 to TRBJ2-7, with D perhaps TRBD2 (6 bases). V lost 5 bases and J 0 bases, leaving 11 bases between the germline ends. This CDR3 region has 14 residues. Germline V gene lookup returns CDR1 MNHEY and CDR2 SVGAGI. Here the CDR3 reads CASSNHGSSYEQYF. The CDR3 coding sequence is TGTGCCAGCAGTAACCACGGGAGCTCCTACGAGCAGTACTTC.

The chain couples TRBV5-4 to TRBJ1-1, with D tentatively TRBD1 (6 bases). The CDR3 contains 17 residues. Germline V gene lookup returns CDR1 SGHNT and CDR2 YYREEE (reference sequence). The V and J ends lost 4 bases and 0 bases respectively, with 19 bases between them. The CDR3 sequence is CASSRGLPGEMNTEAFF. The CDR3 bases are TGTGCCAGCAGCCGCGGACTACCAGGGGAGATGAACACTGAAGCTTTCTTT.

The gene calls are TRBV5-4 and TRBJ2-7; D remains unclear. CDR3 length equals 14 residues. Trimming removed 4 bases at V and 2 bases at J, with 13 bases between. Germline V gene data show CDR1 as SGHNT and CDR2 as YYREEE (reference sequence). The CDR3 sequence is CASSNVESTYEQYF. DNA of the CDR3: TGTGCCAGCAGCAACGTCGAGAGCACCTACGAGCAGTACTTC.

This rearrangement joins TRBV27 to TRBJ2-2; 10 bases are a match to TRBD1. Germline V CDR1 and CDR2: MNHEY, SMNVEV (reference sequence). V lost 5 bases and J lost 6; bases outside the gene matches: 9. The CDR3 runs 16 residues. This CDR3 reads CASSRGDRGRSGELFF. The CDR3 DNA follows: TGTGCCAGCAGTCGAGGGGACAGGGGTCGGTCCGGGGAGCTGTTTTTT.

The chain combines TRBV25-1 with TRBJ1-2; D is ambiguous. Trimming shortened V by 3 bases and J by 6 bases, and 14 bases separated the two germline ends. Looked up from germline, CDR1 is MGHDK and CDR2 is SYGVNS. This CDR3 comprises 14 residues. This CDR3 is CASSEPGQNHGYTF. The CDR3 DNA reads as TGTGCCAGCAGTGAGCCTGGGCAGAACCATGGCTACACCTTC.

The gene calls are TRBV6-5 and TRBJ1-2, with TRBD1 matching over 11 bases. The ends lost 0 bases at V and 5 bases at J; junction bases unmatched: 5. The CDR3 totals 16 residues. Germline CDR1 reads MNHEY; CDR2 reads SVGAGI. In DNA, the CDR3 is TGTGCCAGCAGTTACTCCCGGACAGGGGGCGGATATGGCTACACCTTC. Its protein product is CASSYSRTGGGYGYTF.

J is TRBJ2-2 and V is TRBV7-3; D unclear. V was cut by 0 bases and J by 5 bases, with 13 bases left in between. Germline CDR1 SGHTA, CDR2 FQGTGA. The CDR3 sequence is 16 residues long. CDR3 DNA sequence: TGTGCCAGCAGCTTAACGGCGGACCCGGGTACCGGGGAGCTGTTTTTT. This translates into CASSLTADPGTGELFF.

The rearrangement links TRBV11-2 to TRBJ1-2, with a possible D match to TRBD1 (6 bases). Trimming removed 3 bases at V and 5 bases at J, with 16 bases between. The germline V gene encodes CDR1 SGHAT and CDR2 FQNNGV. This CDR3 contains 15 residues. Here the CDR3 DNA reads TGTGCCAGCAGCTTGGGTGTGGGGACACTGTATGGCTACACCTTC. Protein sequence: CASSLGVGTLYGYTF.

This clone was recorded only once. The chain has TRBV7-9 and TRBJ1-4; TRBD1 matches at 9 bases. The germline gives CDR1 SEHNR, CDR2 FQNEAQ (reference sequence). V shed 0 bases, J shed 7 bases, and the junction held 3 bases outside the gene matches. The CDR3 spans 15 residues. The CDR3 nucleotides read TGTGCCAGCAGCTTAGCCCAGGACAGGGGTGAAAAACTGTTTTTT. Translating it yields CASSLAQDRGEKLFF. Complete variable domain (other parts from reference TRBV7-9 and TRBJ1-4): DTGVSQNPRHKITKRGQNVTFRCDPISEHNRLYWYRQTLGQGPEFLTYFQNEAQLEKSRLLSDRFSAERPKGSFSTLEIQRTEQGDSAMYLCASSLAQDRGEKLFFGSGTQLSVL.

V is TRBV6-5 and J is TRBJ2-2, with a weak D call TRBD2 (5 bases). The CDR3 spans 14 residues. Trimming left V 10 bases short and J 5 bases short, with 17 bases between. Germline V CDR1 and CDR2: MNHEY, SVGAGI. This CDR3 is CATEALRETGELFF. DNA of the CDR3: TGTGCCACCGAGGCGCTTCGGGAAACCGGGGAGCTGTTTTTT.

This clone was recorded once. This chain links TRBV10-3 with TRBJ1-1; TRBD1 might be the D (5 bases). The ends were cut back, 3 bases at V and 2 bases at J, with 10 bases in the middle. The CDR3 totals 14 residues. CDR1 and CDR2 (germline): ENHRY, SYGVKD. CDR3 DNA sequence: TGTGCCATCAGTGATGGGGCAGTAAACACTGAAGCTTTCTTT. Protein sequence: CAISDGAVNTEAFF.

This chain joins TRBV5-1 and TRBJ2-1; the match to TRBD2 covers 10 bases. The V gene end was trimmed by 4 bases and the J gene end by 9 bases; junction bases not matched to a gene: 7. The CDR3 is 14 residues long. Germline V gene data show CDR1 as SGHRS and CDR2 as YFSETQ. This chain's CDR3 is CASSPSGGSIEQFF. The CDR3 nucleotides are TGCGCCAGCAGCCCTAGCGGGGGTTCCATTGAGCAGTTCTTC.

In nucleotides, the CDR3 is TGTGCCAGTAGTATTAGGGGCAGCAATCAGCCCCAGCATTTT. Protein sequence: CASSIRGSNQPQHF. The V and J genes are TRBV19 and TRBJ1-5, with D maybe TRBD1 (5 bases). V was trimmed by 3 bases and J by 1 base, leaving 7 bases between them. Germline V CDR1 and CDR2: LNHDA, SQIVND (reference sequence). The length of the CDR3 is 14 residues.

The chain employs TRBV6-5 and TRBJ2-3, with D uncertain. CDR1 and CDR2 (germline): MNHEY, SVGAGI. The CDR3 totals 15 residues. V was trimmed by 2 bases and J by 0 bases, leaving 9 bases between them. CDR3 DNA: TGTGCCAGCAGTTACAGGGCCACTAGCACAGATACGCAGTATTTT. Its translation is CASSYRATSTDTQYF.